What follows is one T cell receptor beta chain and its context. The data are from a study of blood T cell repertoires in COVID-19. Study-wide background: The United States, Italy and Spain were the sources of the acute and convalescent COVID-19 samples.

One Seattle source followed patients from active infection through their disease course. The CDR3 spans 15 residues. Germline-derived CDR1 and CDR2 are SGDLS and YYNGEE. Trimming cost V 5 bases and J 2 bases; bases outside gene matches: 5. Study processing details: Using reference gene primer amplification, nucleated cell counts were estimated. Method: immunoSEQ multiplex PCR; TCRdb's copy keeps in-frame clones and lacks some. From that table come the V and J calls and clone size; the DNA was used to work out D and trimming. The sample shows approximately 150,000 clones, less than 90% of them seen only once.

The chain links TRBV9 to TRBJ2-1, with 9 bases matching TRBD2. The receptor comes from a human donor with COVID-19, enrolled during active disease. The donor label of this sample is uncertain. The sample consisted of peripheral blood. DNA of the CDR3: TGTGCCAGCAGTGCGCGGGGGGGCCCCTACAATGAGCAGTTCTTC. Its protein is CASSARGGPYNEQFF.